These 24 T cell receptor beta chains came from one sample sequenced in a study of siplizumab effects on memory and regulatory T cells. The assay was immunoSEQ multiplex PCR, and TCRdb's table has in-frame clones only and misses some. The sample lists more than 90,000 clones, around 90% seen once, with about 11% in the top ten. Sequenced: non-Treg CD4+ T cells sorted from blood. These receptor sequences come from a human donor in good health.

CDR3 in amino acids: CASSATGTGYEQYF. CDR3 coding DNA: TGCGCCAGCAGTGCGACCGGGACAGGCTACGAGCAGTACTTC. V usage is TRBV5-1 and J usage is TRBJ2-7, with 8 bases aligning to TRBD1. The CDR3 length is 14 residues. The trim removed 5 bases at V and 3 bases at J, leaving 7 bases unmatched. CDR1 is SGHRS and CDR2 is YFSETQ in the germline V gene.

V is TRBV10-3 and J is TRBJ2-7, with TRBD1 matching over 10 bases. Germline CDR1 reads ENHRY; CDR2 reads SYGVKD. The ends lost 6 bases at V and 5 bases at J; junction bases unmatched: 7. CDR3 length: 14 residues. The CDR3 DNA sequence: TGTGCCATCAGGACGGGACAGGGGATCCACGAGCAGTACTTC. It is translated as CAIRTGQGIHEQYF.

This chain connects TRBV5-1 to TRBJ2-7, with D uncertain. V gave up 0 bases and J gave up 5 bases, with 6 bases separating them. Per germline, CDR1 SGHRS and CDR2 YFSETQ. This CDR3 is 12 amino acids long. The CDR3 reads CASSLGQNEQYF. The CDR3 DNA follows: TGCGCCAGCAGCTTGGGACAAAACGAGCAGTACTTC.

The chain couples TRBV5-1 to TRBJ1-1; D uncertain. The CDR3 length is 14 residues. Trimming left V 5 bases short and J 2 bases short, with 13 bases between. The germline V gene encodes CDR1 SGHRS and CDR2 YFSETQ. The CDR3 DNA follows: TGCGCCAGCAGTTTACGGGCCGCTAACACTGAAGCTTTCTTT. This gives the protein CASSLRAANTEAFF.

This chain uses TRBV7-2 with TRBJ2-7, with D perhaps given as TRBD1 or TRBD2 (7 bases each). Trimming took 10 bases from V and 6 from J, leaving 19 bases between them. The germline CDR1 and CDR2 sequences are SGHTA and FQGNSA. The CDR3 length is 13 residues. CDR3 in DNA: TGTGCCACCAGGGGGGGGGCGCTTCGCGAGCAGTACTTC. Translating gives CATRGGALREQYF.

This rearrangement joins TRBV9 to TRBJ2-7; D could derive from TRBD1 or TRBD2 (5 bases each). Trimming stripped 0 bases from V and 6 bases from J, with 7 bases between. In germline, CDR1 is SGDLS, CDR2 YYNGEE. There are 12 residues in the CDR3. In nucleotides, the CDR3 is TGTGCCAGCAGCGTAGTTGGGGGCGAGCAGTACTTC. Translated: CASSVVGGEQYF.

V is TRBV19 and J is TRBJ2-7, with D perhaps TRBD1 (5 bases). Trimming removed 7 bases from V and 6 bases from J, with 10 bases in between. Looked up from germline, CDR1 is LNHDA and CDR2 is SQIVND (reference sequence). This CDR3 has 11 amino acids. CDR3 region: CASTGYGEQYF. CDR3 in DNA: TGTGCCAGTACAGGGTACGGCGAGCAGTACTTC.

The J gene is TRBJ1-1, the V gene TRBV6-6, with TRBD1 as a possible D gene (5 bases). The CDR3 runs to 12 residues. V lost 6 bases and J lost 5, with 10 bases in between. CDR1 is MNHNY and CDR2 is SVGAGI in the germline V gene (reference sequence). The CDR3 protein is CASSPGGTEAFF. The CDR3 DNA reads as TGTGCCAGCAGCCCCGGGGGTACTGAAGCTTTCTTT.

V usage is TRBV19 and J usage is TRBJ2-2; 12 bases agree with TRBD2. V shed 5 bases and J 5 bases; nucleotides not matched to a gene: 9. The CDR3 totals 17 residues. Germline-derived CDR1 and CDR2 are LNHDA and SQIVND (reference sequence). CDR3 nucleotides: TGTGCCAGTAGTCCCGGACTAGCGGGACCCCTTACCGGGGAGCTGTTTTTT. Translation: CASSPGLAGPLTGELFF. The complete variable domain, with remaining parts taken from reference TRBV19 and TRBJ2-2, reads DGGITQSPKYLFRKEGQNVTLSCEQNLNHDAMYWYRQDPGQGLRLIYYSQIVNDFQKGDIAEGYSVSREKKESFPLTVTSAQKNPTAFYLCASSPGLAGPLTGELFFGEGSRLTVL.

The V call is TRBV5-4, the J call TRBJ2-1; D assignment may be TRBD1 or TRBD2 (5 bases each). The CDR3 covers 15 residues. The germline gives CDR1 SGHNT, CDR2 YYREEE (reference sequence). V was shortened by 4 bases and J by 2 bases, with 13 bases between the two germline ends. CDR3 DNA sequence: TGTGCCAGCAGCAGAGACAGCGGAACCTACAATGAGCAGTTCTTC. This encodes CASSRDSGTYNEQFF. The variable domain in full, with the rest retrieved from reference TRBV5-4 and TRBJ2-1, is ETGVTQSPTHLIKTRGQQVTLRCSSQSGHNTVSWYQQALGQGPQFIFQYYREEENGRGNFPPRFSGLQFPNYSSELNVNALELDDSALYLCASSRDSGTYNEQFFGPGTRLTVL.

The chain links TRBV19 to TRBJ2-5; 16 positions match TRBD2. V shed 5 bases and J 6 bases; nucleotides not matched to a gene: 12. Germline V gives CDR1 LNHDA, CDR2 SQIVND (reference sequence). The CDR3 is made up of 18 amino acids. The CDR3 nucleotides are TGTGCCAGTAGTCCAAAGGGACTAGCGGGAGGGCGGAGAAAGACCCAGTACTTC. Encoded protein: CASSPKGLAGGRRKTQYF.

V gene TRBV2 combines with J gene TRBJ2-1, with a possible D match to TRBD2 (6 bases). This CDR3 comprises 15 residues. The V gene lost 4 bases and the J gene lost 3 bases, with 13 bases spanning the gap. CDR1 and CDR2 from the germline V gene are SNHLY and FYNNEI. Written as DNA, the CDR3 is TGTGCCAGCAGTGTTGGGCAGGAGGGCTACAATGAGCAGTTCTTC. Amino acids: CASSVGQEGYNEQFF.

This sequence joins TRBV6-6 and TRBJ2-4; D might be TRBD2 (7 bases). Germline-derived CDR1 and CDR2 are MNHNY and SVGAGI (reference sequence). The CDR3 runs 15 residues. V was clipped by 6 bases and J by 0 bases, with 12 bases between them. This CDR3 is CASSKGGEAKNIQYF. CDR3 DNA sequence: TGTGCCAGCAGCAAAGGGGGGGAAGCCAAAAACATTCAGTACTTC.

The chain couples TRBV2 to TRBJ2-1, with 8 bases matching TRBD1. Germline V CDR1 and CDR2: SNHLY, FYNNEI. V lost 6 bases, J lost 4 bases, and 5 bases stayed unmatched. There are 14 residues in the CDR3. CDR3 in amino acids: CASRSRDRYNEQFF. CDR3 bases: TGTGCCAGCAGGAGCCGGGACAGGTACAATGAGCAGTTCTTC. Complete variable domain (other parts from reference TRBV2 and TRBJ2-1): EPEVTQTPSHQVTQMGQEVILRCVPISNHLYFYWYRQILGQKVEFLVSFYNNEISEKSEIFDDQFSVERPDGSNFTLKIRSTKLEDSAMYFCASRSRDRYNEQFFGPGTRLTVL.

The gene calls are TRBV7-9 and TRBJ2-3; D is unresolved. The V gene's germline CDR1 is SEHNR and CDR2 FQNEAQ (reference sequence). Trimming took off 10 bases at V and 2 bases at J, with 16 bases between the two ends. The CDR3 has 14 amino acids. The CDR3 loop reads CATPVKAATDTQYF. Here the CDR3 DNA reads TGTGCCACCCCAGTGAAGGCGGCCACAGATACGCAGTATTTT.

The V gene is TRBV30, the J gene TRBJ2-3; 13 nucleotides align to TRBD2. With 3 bases clipped from V and 5 bases from J, the junction kept 11 bases outside the gene matches. The germline gives CDR1 GTSNPN, CDR2 SVGIG (reference sequence). The CDR3 is made up of 17 amino acids. As DNA, the CDR3 is TGTGCCTGGAGGCCGAGGACTAGCGGGAGAGAAGGAGATACGCAGTATTTT. The encoded protein is CAWRPRTSGREGDTQYF.

The rearrangement links TRBV30 to TRBJ2-7; 8 nucleotides match TRBD2. The CDR3 covers 13 residues. Per the germline V gene, CDR1 is GTSNPN and CDR2 is SVGIG (reference sequence). J was trimmed by 7 bases and V by 2 bases; bases with no gene match: 7. The CDR3 protein is CAWSPTSVFEQYF. The DNA of the CDR3 is TGTGCCTGGAGTCCGACTAGCGTGTTTGAGCAGTACTTC.

The gene calls are TRBV30 and TRBJ1-5; 9 bases are a match to TRBD1. The germline CDR1 and CDR2 sequences are GTSNPN and SVGIG (reference sequence). This CDR3 has 13 amino acids. The junction had 3 bases not matched to a gene; V was cut back by 3 bases and J by 6 bases. The CDR3 spells CAWSTGGGQPQHF. The CDR3 DNA is TGTGCCTGGAGCACAGGGGGCGGTCAGCCCCAGCATTTT.

The V call is TRBV18, the J call TRBJ2-6; D remains ambiguous. Germline CDR1 reads KGHSH; CDR2 reads LQKENI. V was pared by 0 bases and J by 2 bases, with 2 bases between. CDR3 size: 14 residues. As DNA, the CDR3 is TGTGCCAGCTCACCACCACCTGGGGCCAACGTCCTGACTTTC. This sequence encodes CASSPPPGANVLTF.

The chain uses TRBV5-1 and TRBJ2-2; 8 nucleotides agree with TRBD2. With 4 bases clipped from V and 2 bases from J, the junction kept 4 bases outside the gene matches. CDR1 is SGHRS, CDR2 YFSETQ, per germline. The CDR3 runs to 15 residues. The CDR3 sequence: CASSLTSGNTGELFF. In DNA form, the CDR3 reads TGCGCCAGCAGCCTCACTAGCGGAAACACCGGGGAGCTGTTTTTT. The variable domain in full, completed from reference TRBV5-1 and TRBJ2-2, reads KAGVTQTPRYLIKTRGQQVTLSCSPISGHRSVSWYQQTPGQGLQFLFEYFSETQRNKGNFPGRFSGRQFSNSRSEMNVSTLELGDSALYLCASSLTSGNTGELFFGEGSRLTVL.

The gene calls are TRBV19 and TRBJ1-4; no firm D call. The CDR3 is made up of 15 amino acids. The V end lost 1 base, the J end lost 1 base, and 7 bases lay between the germline ends. Per germline, CDR1 LNHDA and CDR2 SQIVND (reference sequence). CDR3 protein: CASSIGTRTNEKLFF. The CDR3, as DNA: TGTGCCAGTAGTATAGGAACGAGAACTAATGAAAAACTGTTTTTT. Drawing the rest from reference TRBV19 and TRBJ1-4, the complete variable domain is DGGITQSPKYLFRKEGQNVTLSCEQNLNHDAMYWYRQDPGQGLRLIYYSQIVNDFQKGDIAEGYSVSREKKESFPLTVTSAQKNPTAFYLCASSIGTRTNEKLFFGSGTQLSVL.

The J gene is TRBJ2-2, the V gene TRBV14; TRBD2 agrees at 12 bases. Germline trimming cut 5 bases from V and 2 bases from J; bases unmatched to any gene: 3. Germline V gene data show CDR1 as SGHDN and CDR2 as FVKESK. The CDR3 spans 16 residues. The CDR3 DNA is TGTGCCAGCAGCACGACTAGCGGGAGTAACACCGGGGAGCTGTTTTTT. Translated, it gives CASSTTSGSNTGELFF.

This clone was counted a single time. The chain uses TRBV5-4 and TRBJ2-3; maybe TRBD2 (5 bases). The CDR3 is made up of 15 amino acids. Trimming pared 1 base from V and 3 bases from J, leaving 12 bases between. Looked up from germline, CDR1 is SGHNT and CDR2 is YYREEE (reference sequence). The chain's CDR3 is CASSLSVSVTDTQYF. For the CDR3, the DNA is TGTGCCAGCAGCTTGTCTGTTAGCGTGACAGATACGCAGTATTTT.

The chain carries TRBV4-1 and TRBJ2-1; 10 bases fit TRBD1. The CDR3 is made up of 15 amino acids. From germline, CDR1 is MGHRA and CDR2 YSYEKL. Trimming took 0 bases from V and 5 from J; bases not matched to a gene: 1. The CDR3 nucleotides read TGCGCCAGCAGCCAAGATGGGACAGGGGACAATGAGCAGTTCTTC. It translates to CASSQDGTGDNEQFF.